A single T cell receptor beta chain is shown here with its context. The data were produced by immunoSEQ multiplex PCR, yet TCRdb's version contains in-frame clones alone and is incomplete. The repertoire includes tens of thousands of clones, 88% of them detected once, and 5.5% to 7% sits in the top ten. This record belongs to a study of blood T cell repertoires in COVID-19. Across the study: Samples representing acute and convalescent COVID-19 were sourced from the United States, Italy and Spain. PBMCs, B-cell-depleted T cells, or T cells were the source of the cDNA or gDNA that made up the material.

The CDR3 covers 15 residues. CDR1 and CDR2 (germline): MNHEY, SMNVEV (reference sequence). V was shortened by 4 bases and J by 3 bases, with 15 bases between the two germline ends. This chain uses TRBV27 with TRBJ1-1; weak D call: TRBD1 (5 bases). The source is a woman in her 70s with acute or convalescent COVID-19. Sequenced: peripheral blood. CDR3 residues: CASSSASRGDTEAFF. CDR3 coding DNA: TGTGCCAGCAGTTCAGCATCCCGGGGGGACACTGAAGCTTTCTTT.